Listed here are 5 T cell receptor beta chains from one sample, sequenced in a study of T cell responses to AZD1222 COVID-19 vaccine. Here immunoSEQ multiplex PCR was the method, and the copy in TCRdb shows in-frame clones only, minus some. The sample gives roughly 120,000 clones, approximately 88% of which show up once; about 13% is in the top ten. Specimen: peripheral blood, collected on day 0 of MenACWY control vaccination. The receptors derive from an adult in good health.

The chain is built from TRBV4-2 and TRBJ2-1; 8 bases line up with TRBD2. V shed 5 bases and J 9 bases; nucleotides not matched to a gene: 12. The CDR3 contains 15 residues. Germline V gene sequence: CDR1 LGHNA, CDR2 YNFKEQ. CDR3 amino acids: CASSTTSGSMGEQFF. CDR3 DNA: TGTGCCAGCAGCACTACTAGCGGATCCATGGGTGAGCAGTTCTTC.

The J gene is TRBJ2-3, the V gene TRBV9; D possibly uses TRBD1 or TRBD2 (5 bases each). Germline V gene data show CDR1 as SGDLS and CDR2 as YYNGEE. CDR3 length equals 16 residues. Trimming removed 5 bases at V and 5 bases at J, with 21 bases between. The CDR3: CASSNKTRGREDTQYF. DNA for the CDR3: TGTGCCAGCAGTAATAAAACTAGGGGAAGGGAAGATACGCAGTATTTT.

CDR3 loop: CASSLDGTGPSPLHF. DNA for the CDR3: TGTGCCAGCAGTTTAGATGGGACAGGGCCTTCACCCCTCCACTTT. The chain joins TRBV27 to TRBJ1-6, with 9 bases fitting TRBD1. CDR1 is MNHEY, CDR2 SMNVEV, per germline (reference sequence). This CDR3 has 15 amino acids. The ends lost 2 bases at V and 9 bases at J; junction bases unmatched: 5.

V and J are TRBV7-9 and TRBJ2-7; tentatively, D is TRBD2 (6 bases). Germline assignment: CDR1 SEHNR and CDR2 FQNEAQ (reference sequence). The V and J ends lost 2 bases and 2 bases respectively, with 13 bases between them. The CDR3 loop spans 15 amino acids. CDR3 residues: CASSLLGGGTYEQYF. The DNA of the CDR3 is TGTGCCAGCAGCTTACTGGGGGGTGGGACCTACGAGCAGTACTTC. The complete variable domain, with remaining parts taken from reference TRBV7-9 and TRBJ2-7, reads DTGVSQNPRHKITKRGQNVTFRCDPISEHNRLYWYRQTLGQGPEFLTYFQNEAQLEKSRLLSDRFSAERPKGSFSTLEIQRTEQGDSAMYLCASSLLGGGTYEQYFGPGTRLTVT.

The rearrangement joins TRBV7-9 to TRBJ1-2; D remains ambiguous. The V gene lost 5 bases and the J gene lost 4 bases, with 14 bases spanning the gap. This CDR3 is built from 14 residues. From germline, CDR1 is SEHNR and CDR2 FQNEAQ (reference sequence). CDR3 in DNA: TGTGCCAGCAGCCTCAGGACCCCTAGCTATGGCTACACCTTC. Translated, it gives CASSLRTPSYGYTF.